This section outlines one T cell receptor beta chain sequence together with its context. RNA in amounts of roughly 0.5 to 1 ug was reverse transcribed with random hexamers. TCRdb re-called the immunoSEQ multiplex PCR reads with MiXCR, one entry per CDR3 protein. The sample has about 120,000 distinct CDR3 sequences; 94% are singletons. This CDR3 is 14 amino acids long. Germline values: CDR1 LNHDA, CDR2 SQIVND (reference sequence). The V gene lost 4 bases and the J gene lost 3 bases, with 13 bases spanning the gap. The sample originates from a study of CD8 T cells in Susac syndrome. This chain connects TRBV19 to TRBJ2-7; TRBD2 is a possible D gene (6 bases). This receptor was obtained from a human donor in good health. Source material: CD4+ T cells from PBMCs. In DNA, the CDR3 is TGTGCCAGTAGTACATCGCGGGGAAACTACGAGCAGTACTTC. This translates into CASSTSRGNYEQYF.